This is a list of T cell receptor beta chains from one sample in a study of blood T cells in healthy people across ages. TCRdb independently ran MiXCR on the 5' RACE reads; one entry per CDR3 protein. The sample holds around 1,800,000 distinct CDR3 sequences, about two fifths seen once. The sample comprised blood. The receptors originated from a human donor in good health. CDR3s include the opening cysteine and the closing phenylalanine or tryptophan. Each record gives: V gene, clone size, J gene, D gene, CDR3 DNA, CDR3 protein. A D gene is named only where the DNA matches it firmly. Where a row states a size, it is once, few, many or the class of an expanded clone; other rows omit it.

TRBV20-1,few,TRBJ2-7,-,TGCAGTGCTAGGACGGTGGCCCGTGGCGAGCAGTACTTC,CSARTVARGEQYF
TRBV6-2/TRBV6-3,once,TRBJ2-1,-,TGTGCCTGCAGTTACTCGACGTACAATGAGCAGTTCTTC,CACSYSTYNEQFF
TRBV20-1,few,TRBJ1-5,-,TGCAGTGCTAGAGATCTTAGGGGGGGCGCCAATCAGCCCCAGCATTTT,CSARDLRGGANQPQHF
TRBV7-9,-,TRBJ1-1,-,TGTGCCAGCAGATGGGGAGAAACTGAAGCTTTCTTT,CASRWGETEAFF
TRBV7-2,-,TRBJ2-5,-,TGTGCCAGCAGCCCGACACTGGCGTTGGGGGAGACCCAGTACTTC,CASSPTLALGETQYF
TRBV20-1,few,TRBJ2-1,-,TGCAGTGCTCCGTCCCGGTACAGGCTCAATGAGCAGTTCTTC,CSAPSRYRLNEQFF
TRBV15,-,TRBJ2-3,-,TGTGCCACCAGCGGGAGGACTATGAGCACAGATACGCAGTATTTT,CATSGRTMSTDTQYF
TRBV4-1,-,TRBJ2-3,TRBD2,TGCGCCAGCAGCCAAGAGGGACTAGCGGTAATCACAGATACGCAGTATTTT,CASSQEGLAVITDTQYF
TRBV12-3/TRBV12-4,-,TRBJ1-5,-,TGTGCCAGCAGCAATGGGCCAGTTAGCAATCAGCCCCAGCATTTT,CASSNGPVSNQPQHF
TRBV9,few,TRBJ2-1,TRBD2,TGTGCCAGCACCCCTAGCGGGGGGGATTACAATGAGCAGTTCTTC,CASTPSGGDYNEQFF
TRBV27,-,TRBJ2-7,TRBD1,TGTGCCAACAGTTTGTCGACAGGGGCGCTCGAGCAGTACTTC,CANSLSTGALEQYF
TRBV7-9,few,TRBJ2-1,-,TGTGCCAGCAGCTTAGTGGCTTCCTTCAATGAGCAGTTCTTC,CASSLVASFNEQFF
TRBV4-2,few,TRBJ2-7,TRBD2,TGTGCCAGCAGTCTTAGTGAGGCTAGCGGGGGGAGTCCCGAGCAGTACTTC,CASSLSEASGGSPEQYF
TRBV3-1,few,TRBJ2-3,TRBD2,TGTGCCAGCAGCCGCGGGGGGAACACAGATACGCAGTATTTT,CASSRGGNTDTQYF
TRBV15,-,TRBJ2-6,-,TGTGCCACCAGCTCGAGGGCAGTCTCTGGGGCCAACGTCCTGACTTTC,CATSSRAVSGANVLTF
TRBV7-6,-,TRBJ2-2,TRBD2,TGTGCCAGCAGCTTTAGCGGGGGGGCAGTCACCGGGGAGCTGTTTTTT,CASSFSGGAVTGELFF
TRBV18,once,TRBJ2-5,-,TGTGCCAGCACGCAGGGGACACCCCAAGAGACCCAGTACTTC,CASTQGTPQETQYF
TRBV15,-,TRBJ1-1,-,TGTGCCACCAGCAGAGGGGAGAACACTGAAGCTTTCTTT,CATSRGENTEAFF
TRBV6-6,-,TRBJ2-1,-,TGTGCCAGCAGTGTCTTGGGTGAGCAGTTCTTC,CASSVLGEQFF
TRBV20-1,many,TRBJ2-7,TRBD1,TGCAGTGCAAACCGTGACAGGGGGGGCTACGAGCAGTACTTC,CSANRDRGGYEQYF
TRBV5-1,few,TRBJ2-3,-,TGCGCCAGCAGCCTTGAGGGTTACTTCCCCACAGATACGCAGTATTTT,CASSLEGYFPTDTQYF
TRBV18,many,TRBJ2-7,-,TGTGCCAGCTCTCTCTCGCAGTCAACCTACGAGCAGTACTTC,CASSLSQSTYEQYF
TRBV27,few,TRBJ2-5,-,TGTGCCAGCAGTTTATCTTACGCCTTTCAAGAGACCCAGTACTTC,CASSLSYAFQETQYF
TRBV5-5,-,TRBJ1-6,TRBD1,TGTGCCAGCAGCATAATGGACAGGGGAAGCTCCTATAATTCACCCCTCCACTTT,CASSIMDRGSSYNSPLHF
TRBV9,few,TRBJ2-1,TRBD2,TGTGCCAGCACCCCTTCTAGCGGGGGGCACAATGAGCAGTTCTTC,CASTPSSGGHNEQFF
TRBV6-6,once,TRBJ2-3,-,TGTGCCAGCAGTTACGCGCGGATTGGATACACAGATACGCAGTATTTT,CASSYARIGYTDTQYF
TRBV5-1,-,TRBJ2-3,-,TGCGCCAGCAGCTTGGTATTCGAAGTGGGGACAGATACGCAGTATTTT,CASSLVFEVGTDTQYF
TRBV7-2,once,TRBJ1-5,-,TGTGCCAGCAGCTTAGTCTCGGGCACCGTGGAGCCCCAGCATTTT,CASSLVSGTVEPQHF
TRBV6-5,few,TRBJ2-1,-,TGTACCAGCAGTTACCTCAGGGGTGGTGAGCAGTTCTTC,CTSSYLRGGEQFF